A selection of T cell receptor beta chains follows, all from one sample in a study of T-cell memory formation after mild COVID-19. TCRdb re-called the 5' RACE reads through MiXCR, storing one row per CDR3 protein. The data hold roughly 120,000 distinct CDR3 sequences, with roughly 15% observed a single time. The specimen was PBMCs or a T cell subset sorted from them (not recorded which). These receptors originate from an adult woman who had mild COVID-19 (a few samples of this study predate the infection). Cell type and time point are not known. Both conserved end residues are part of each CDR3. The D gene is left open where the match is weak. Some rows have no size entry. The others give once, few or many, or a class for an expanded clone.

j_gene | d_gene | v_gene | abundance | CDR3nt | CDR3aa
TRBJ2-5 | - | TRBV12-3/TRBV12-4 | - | TGTGCCAGCAGACCACTCGACCAAGAGACCCAGTACTTC | CASRPLDQETQYF
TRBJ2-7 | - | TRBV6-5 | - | TGTGCCAGCAGTTACTCATCCGGGGGCTGGAATGAGCAGTACTTC | CASSYSSGGWNEQYF
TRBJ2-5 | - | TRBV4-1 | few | TGCGCCAGCAGCCAGGGGGACTCCCAGTACTTC | CASSQGDSQYF
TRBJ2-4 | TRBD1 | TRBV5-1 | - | TGCGCCAGCAGCTTGGAGGATTGGGACAGGGAAAAATTCCTAGCCAAAAACATTCAGTACTTC | CASSLEDWDREKFLAKNIQYF
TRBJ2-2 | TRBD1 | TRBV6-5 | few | TGTGCCAGCAGTCGGACAGGGATCATCGGGGAGCTGTTTTTT | CASSRTGIIGELFF
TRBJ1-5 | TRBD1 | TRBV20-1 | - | TGCAGTGGAAGTGGTCAGGGGGGTCGACCCCAGCATTTT | CSGSGQGGRPQHF
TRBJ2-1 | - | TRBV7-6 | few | TGTGCCAGCAGCTTAGCGGGAGAGGTGGATGAGCAGTTCTTC | CASSLAGEVDEQFF
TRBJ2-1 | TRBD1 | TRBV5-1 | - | TGCGCCAGCAGCTTGAGCCCGGACAGGGGATACAATGAGCAGTTCTTC | CASSLSPDRGYNEQFF
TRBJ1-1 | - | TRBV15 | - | TGTGCCACCAGGGTCGGGGTGAACACTGAAGCTTTCTTT | CATRVGVNTEAFF
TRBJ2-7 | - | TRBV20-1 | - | TGCAGTGCTAGAGATTACGGTCGCTACGAGCAGTACTTC | CSARDYGRYEQYF
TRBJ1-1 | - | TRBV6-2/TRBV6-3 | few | TGTGCCAGCAGTTTGGCCACTCCAGGCACTGAAGCTTTCTTT | CASSLATPGTEAFF
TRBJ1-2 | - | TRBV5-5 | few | TGTGCCAGCAGCTCCTCTTTGCTCCTAGGCTACACCTTC | CASSSSLLLGYTF
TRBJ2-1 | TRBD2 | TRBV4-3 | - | TGCGCCAGCAGCCAAGAGATCACTTACTCGGCTAGCGGCTACAATGAGCAGTTCTTC | CASSQEITYSASGYNEQFF
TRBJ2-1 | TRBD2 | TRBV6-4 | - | TGTGCCAGCAGTGACTCAGCGGGGATTACTTACAATGAGCAGTTCTTC | CASSDSAGITYNEQFF
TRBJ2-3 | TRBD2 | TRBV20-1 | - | TGCAGTGCTAGGGAGCTGACTAGCGGCAACACAGATACGCAGTATTTT | CSARELTSGNTDTQYF
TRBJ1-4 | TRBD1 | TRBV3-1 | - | TGTGCCAGCAGCCTGGAGGACAGGCCGGCCGATGAAAAACTGTTTTTT | CASSLEDRPADEKLFF
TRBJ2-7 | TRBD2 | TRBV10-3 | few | TGTGCCATCAGTGGTGTGACTAGCGGGAAATACGAGCAGTACTTC | CAISGVTSGKYEQYF
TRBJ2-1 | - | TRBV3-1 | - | TGTGCCAGCAGCCGCCGACAGGGAATCTTTGGCGGGGGGCTGAACAATGAGCAGTTCTTC | CASSRRQGIFGGGLNNEQFF
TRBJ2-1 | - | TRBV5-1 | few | TGCGCCAGCAGCTTGTTGCCCGGTAATGAGCAGTTCTTC | CASSLLPGNEQFF
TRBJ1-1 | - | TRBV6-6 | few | TGTGCCAGCAGCCAGCGCCCTGAAGCTTTCTTT | CASSQRPEAFF
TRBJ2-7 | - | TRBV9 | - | TGTGCCAGCAGCGTAGACGTGAGGATGGGTGGCGAGCAGTACTTC | CASSVDVRMGGEQYF
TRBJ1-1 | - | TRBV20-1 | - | TGCAGTGCTAGAGAGCCCAAGGGGTCCAACACTGAAGCTTTCTTT | CSAREPKGSNTEAFF
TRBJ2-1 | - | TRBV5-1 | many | TGCGCCAGCAGCGCCAACTACAATGAGCAGTTCTTC | CASSANYNEQFF